These 20 T cell receptor beta chains came from one sample sequenced in a study of tissue T cells after allogeneic stem cell transplantation (dated by TCRdb to the early 2020s). The library was prepared using the immunoSEQ multiplex PCR assay. Drawn from immuneACCESS, this table holds only the in-frame rearrangements with V and J called that TCRdb kept. Clones are partly lost; checked studies trace under half to an unresolved V gene and leave the rest unexplained. Counted in this sample were roughly 45,000 clones; 65% to 80% of them appeared once. The leading ten clones occupy less than 0.85% of the sample. Sequencing was done on a sample of sorted cells pooled from one or two spleens. The source of these receptors is a pool of C57BL/6 mice in good health.

Note on this clone: Gene names denote mouse genes. The read ends 1 residue early relative to the CDR3; the germline J gene fills the gap. The chain recombines TRBV2 with TRBJ2-5; D could derive from TRBD1 or TRBD2 (6 bases each). The CDR3 has 14 residues. V was cut by 1 base and J by 3 bases, with 8 bases left in between. Germline assignment: CDR1 LGHNA and CDR2 YSYQKL. CDR3 residues: CASSQVGAQDTQYF. Partial CDR3 DNA: TGTGCCAGCAGCCAAGTGGGGGCACAAGACACCCAGTAC.

The count of this clone is one. Gene names and germline refer to mouse. The missing CDR3 end, 1 residue past where the read stops, is filled in from the germline J gene. The chain joins TRBV19 to TRBJ2-4; possible D gene TRBD2, 6 bases. V was pared by 7 bases and J by 0 bases, with 6 bases between. Germline V gene data show CDR1 as FNHDT and CDR2 as SITEND (reference sequence). The CDR3 extends over 12 amino acids. The CDR3 is CASLGSQNTLYF. Incomplete CDR3 DNA: TGTGCCAGCCTGGGGAGTCAAAACACCTTGTAC.

With regard to this clone: Genes and germline are mouse. The sequenced fragment ends 1 residue before the CDR3 boundary, so the rest is inferred from the germline J gene. The rearrangement links TRBV2 to TRBJ1-4; D is undetermined. CDR3 length: 15 amino acids. The V gene's germline CDR1 is LGHNA and CDR2 YSYQKL. Trimming pared 0 bases from V and 4 bases from J, leaving 9 bases between. CDR3: CASSQEGNNNERLFF. The sequenced part of the CDR3 DNA is TGTGCCAGCAGCCAAGAGGGGAACAACAACGAAAGATTATTT. Full variable domain (missing parts from reference TRBV2 and TRBJ1-4): DPKIIQKPKYLVAVTGSEKILICEQYLGHNAMYWYRQSAKKPLEFMFSYSYQKLMDNQTASSRFQPQSSKKNHLDLQITALKPDDSATYFCASSQEGNNNERLFFGHGTKLSVL.

Worth noting for this clone: Gene names refer to mouse genes. The read is 1 residue too short to cover the CDR3 end, so that end is filled in from the germline J gene. The chain uses TRBV13-2 and TRBJ2-1; 11 bases match TRBD2. Germline V CDR1 and CDR2: NNHNN, SYGAGS (reference sequence). The CDR3 consists of 15 residues. Losses at the gene ends were 5 bases for V and 5 bases for J; bases not matched to a gene: 6. This CDR3 is CASGLRDWGNAEQFF. CDR3 DNA, as far as it was read: TGTGCCAGCGGACTCCGGGACTGGGGGAATGCTGAGCAGTTC.

About this clone itself: Any gene name here is a mouse gene name. The read comes to an end 1 residue before the CDR3 does, leaving the germline J gene to fill in the end. The chain has TRBV15 and TRBJ2-4; D gene uncertain. Trimming took 3 bases from V and 5 from J, leaving 9 bases between them. There are 13 residues in the CDR3. Germline CDR1 reads SGHND; CDR2 reads FRSKSL. The CDR3 region is CASSLGWLNTLYF. The CDR3 bases that were read are TGTGCCAGCAGTTTGGGCTGGCTAAACACCTTGTAC. The complete variable domain, with remaining parts taken from reference TRBV15 and TRBJ2-4, reads DAGVTQTPRHEVAEKGQTIILKCEPVSGHNDLFWYRQTKIQGLELLSYFRSKSLMEDGGAFKDRFKAEMLNSSFSTLKIQPTEPKDSAVYLCASSLGWLNTLYFGAGTRLSVL.

Comment on this clone: The gene names here belong to mouse. The CDR3 end falls 1 residue outside the read, so it is completed with the germline J gene. V gene TRBV20 combines with J gene TRBJ2-5, with 12 bases lining up with TRBD2. The germline CDR1 and CDR2 sequences are GFQATS and STVNSAI. This CDR3 is built from 14 residues. Trimming removed 1 base from V and 8 bases from J; junction bases left unmatched: 4. CDR3 residues: CGARVGTGGSTQYF. The CDR3 DNA, read in part, is TGTGGTGCTAGGGTCGGGACTGGGGGGAGCACCCAGTAC.

As regards this clone: Gene names and germline refer to mouse. The sequenced fragment ends 1 residue before the CDR3 boundary, so the rest is inferred from the germline J gene. The genes are TRBV12-1 and TRBJ2-4; 8 bases line up with TRBD2. The CDR3 consists of 15 residues. J gave up 0 bases and V 0 bases, and 1 base lay outside the gene matches. Germline lookup yields CDR1 SGHSN and CDR2 HYEKVE. The CDR3 region is CASSLSGGSQNTLYF. The DNA read from the CDR3 is TGTGCCAGCTCTCTCTCTGGGGGGAGTCAAAACACCTTGTAC. The full variable domain, its missing parts supplied by reference TRBV12-1 and TRBJ2-4, is DSGVVQSPRHIIKEKGGRSVLTCIPISGHSNVVWYQQTLGKELKFLIQHYEKVERDKGFLPSRFSVQQFDDYHSEMNMSALELEDSAMYFCASSLSGGSQNTLYFGAGTRLSVL.

This clone occurred a few times. The gene names given are mouse names. The sequenced fragment ends 1 residue before the CDR3 boundary, so the rest is inferred from the germline J gene. The chain uses TRBV3 and TRBJ2-7; D is unclear. This CDR3 region has 12 residues. The germline CDR1 and CDR2 sequences are SNHLY and FYNGKV (reference sequence). Trimming stripped 5 bases from V and 0 bases from J, with 5 bases between. The covered CDR3 bases are TGTGCCAGCAGCGTCAGCTCCTATGAACAGTAC. Translation: CASSVSSYEQY. In full, the CDR3 is CASSVSSYEQYF.

Notes on this clone: Any gene name here is a mouse gene name. The read ends 1 residue shy of where the CDR3 ends; the end is completed using the germline J gene. The rearrangement joins TRBV19 to TRBJ2-7; 11 positions match TRBD1. Trimming took 2 bases from V and 4 from J; bases not matched to a gene: 2. CDR1 is FNHDT and CDR2 is SITEND in the germline V gene (reference sequence). The CDR3 has 14 amino acids. Incomplete CDR3 DNA: TGTGCCAGCAGTATGAGGGACAGGGGGTATGAACAGTAC. Residues: CASSMRDRGYEQY. The complete CDR3 protein is CASSMRDRGYEQYF.

To note about this clone: Gene names refer to mouse genes. Coverage ceases 1 residue before the CDR3 finishes, and the germline J gene fills in the end. Different DNA sequences within this sample yield the same CDR3. V is TRBV3 and J is TRBJ1-2; D not certain. V was shortened by 4 bases and J by 0 bases, with 6 bases between the two germline ends. The CDR3 loop spans 13 amino acids. Per the germline V gene, CDR1 is SNHLY and CDR2 is FYNGKV (reference sequence). The DNA read from the CDR3 is TGTGCCAGCAGCTCGAGTGCAAACTCCGACTACACC. Amino acid sequence: CASSSSANSDYT. The complete CDR3 sequence is CASSSSANSDYTF. The full variable domain, in which reference TRBV3 and TRBJ1-2 provide the parts outside the CDR3, is GPKVLQIPSHQIIDMGQMVTLNCDPVSNHLYFYWYKQILGQQMEFLVNFYNGKVMEKSKLFKDQFSVERPDGSYFTLKIQPTALEDSAVYFCASSSSANSDYTFGSGTRLLVI.

This clone has only a few counts. Gene names refer to mouse genes. The CDR3 is CASSGRDSVYEQYF. The CDR3 bases that were read are TGTGCCAGCAGTGGAAGGGACAGCGTTTATGAACAGTAC. The genes are TRBV13-3 and TRBJ2-7; 7 bases are a match to TRBD1. The CDR3 end falls 1 residue outside the read, so it is completed with the germline J gene. Looked up from germline, CDR1 is NNHDY and CDR2 is SYVADS. The junction had 7 bases not matched to a gene; V was cut back by 3 bases and J by 4 bases. The CDR3 totals 14 residues.

A note on this clone: Germline and genes here are mouse. The observed sequence ends 1 residue before the CDR3 terminus, with the missing tail filled in from the germline J gene. The genes are TRBV20 and TRBJ1-6, with D tentatively TRBD1 (6 bases). TRBJ1-6 counts as an open reading frame of uncertain function. In germline, CDR1 is GFQATS, CDR2 STVNSAI. V lost 1 base and J lost 5, with 9 bases in between. There are 14 residues in the CDR3. CDR3 DNA, as far as it was read: TGTGGTGCTAGGGCGGGGGGGCATAATTCGCCCCTCTAC. Its protein product is CGARAGGHNSPLY. The complete CDR3 sequence is CGARAGGHNSPLYF.

Worth noting for this clone: Gene and germline names: mouse. The observed sequence ends 1 residue before the CDR3 terminus, with the missing tail filled in from the germline J gene. The chain couples TRBV29 to TRBJ2-1; no firm D call. The length of the CDR3 is 13 residues. The germline CDR1 and CDR2 sequences are MSHET and SYDVDS. The V end was cut by 1 base, the J end by 0 bases, with 1 base between. CDR3 DNA, as far as it was read: TGTGCTAGCAGTTTATATAACTATGCTGAGCAGTTC. It translates to CASSLYNYAEQF. The entire CDR3 is CASSLYNYAEQFF.

Concerning this clone itself: Genes and germline come from the mouse. The observed sequence ends 1 residue before the CDR3 terminus, with the missing tail filled in from the germline J gene. The genes are TRBV13-1 and TRBJ1-1; D uncertain. V shed 2 bases and J shed 3 bases, with 5 bases lying between them. Germline V gene sequence: CDR1 NSHNY, CDR2 SYGAGN. The CDR3 has 12 residues. The DNA read from the CDR3 is TGTGCCAGCAGTGAGGCAGACACAGAAGTCTTC. Translated: CASSEADTEVF. The whole CDR3 reads CASSEADTEVFF.

For this clone: Gene names follow the mouse nomenclature. The sequenced fragment ends 1 residue before the CDR3 boundary, so the rest is inferred from the germline J gene. The chain couples TRBV19 to TRBJ1-4, with TRBD1 as a possible D gene (6 bases). V lost 1 base and J 2 bases, leaving 9 bases between the germline ends. Germline CDR1 and CDR2: FNHDT and SITEND (reference sequence). This CDR3 has 15 amino acids. This CDR3 reads CASSILGQSNERLFF. Partial CDR3 DNA: TGTGCCAGCAGTATATTGGGACAATCCAACGAAAGATTATTT.

A note on this clone: These gene names are mouse names. The read comes to an end 1 residue before the CDR3 does, leaving the germline J gene to fill in the end. The V gene is TRBV29, the J gene TRBJ2-4; 8 bases are a match to TRBD1. Trimming removed 5 bases from V and 6 bases from J; junction bases left unmatched: 7. The CDR3 is 14 amino acids. CDR1 is MSHET, CDR2 SYDVDS, per germline. The CDR3: CASSPDRGANTLYF. CDR3 DNA (partial): TGTGCTAGCAGTCCAGACAGGGGTGCGAACACCTTGTAC.

With respect to this clone: The genes are named according to mouse. The CDR3 is cut off 1 residue early in the read; its end comes from the germline J gene. The gene calls are TRBV1 and TRBJ2-2; no clear D gene. The CDR3 extends over 14 amino acids. Trimming took 5 bases from V and 0 from J, leaving 7 bases between them. Per the germline V gene, CDR1 is NSQYPW and CDR2 is LRSPGD (reference sequence). The CDR3 DNA, read in part, is TGCACCTGCAGTAACAATGCAAACACCGGGCAGCTCTAC. It is translated as CTCSNNANTGQLY. The complete CDR3 reads CTCSNNANTGQLYF.

This clone was counted only a few times. Gene names are the mouse ones. Read coverage stops 1 residue before the CDR3 terminus; the germline J gene supplies the remainder. This sequence joins TRBV12-2 and TRBJ1-4; TRBD1 aligns across 10 bases. Germline CDR1 and CDR2: SGHLS and HYDKME. J was trimmed by 6 bases and V by 2 bases; bases with no gene match: 2. The CDR3 extends over 14 amino acids. This CDR3 reads CASSPGTGDERLFF. Partial CDR3 DNA: TGTGCCAGCTCTCCCGGGACAGGGGACGAAAGATTATTT.

As for this clone: Any gene name here is a mouse gene name. Coverage ceases 1 residue before the CDR3 finishes, and the germline J gene fills in the end. The rearrangement uses TRBV3 and TRBJ1-1; D may be TRBD1 (6 bases). Germline V gene lookup returns CDR1 SNHLY and CDR2 FYNGKV (reference sequence). Trimming shortened V by 4 bases and J by 2 bases, and 11 bases separated the two germline ends. The CDR3 consists of 14 residues. The CDR3 loop reads CASSSTGGNTEVFF. The CDR3 bases that were read are TGTGCCAGCAGCTCGACAGGCGGTAACACAGAAGTCTTC.

As concerns this clone: Mouse names are used for the genes. The read gets to within 1 residue of the CDR3 end, and the germline J gene fills in the rest. The V and J genes are TRBV31 and TRBJ1-4, with unresolved D. Trimming pared 3 bases from V and 5 bases from J, leaving 7 bases between. The CDR3 consists of 12 residues. CDR1 and CDR2 from the germline V gene are GKSSPN and SITVG. CDR3 DNA (partial): TGTGCCTGGAGCCCCCGGAACGAAAGATTATTT. Its translation: CAWSPRNERLF. The full CDR3 is CAWSPRNERLFF.